This T cell receptor (beta chain) came from a study of cytomegalovirus exposure and HLA in healthy donors. PCR employed 60 Vbeta and 13 Jbeta primers. Some clones are missing from TCRdb's copy, which holds only in-frame ones; the method was immunoSEQ multiplex PCR. The sample holds more than 110,000 clones, around 79% seen once. The germline V gene encodes CDR1 SGHAT and CDR2 FQNNGV. The CDR3 loop spans 16 amino acids. V was clipped by 5 bases and J by 10 bases, with 23 bases between them. Sequencing was performed on PBMCs. The TCR comes from a female donor in good health and CMV-seronegative. The chain joins TRBV11-2 to TRBJ1-4, with a tentative D call TRBD1 (6 bases). The CDR3 nucleotides are TGTGCCAGCAGCACCCCCCCCGACAGGCTGTTGGGAAAACTGTTTTTT. Translated: CASSTPPDRLLGKLFF.